These 24 T cell receptor beta chains came from one sample sequenced in a study of cytomegalovirus exposure and HLA in healthy donors. In the PCR, 60 Vbeta and 13 Jbeta primers were used. The table came from immunoSEQ multiplex PCR; TCRdb's copy has only in-frame clones and leaves some out. The sample contains over 50,000 clones, roughly 90% of which appear only once. Material: PBMCs. These receptors were obtained from a man aged 25 to 40 in good health and CMV-seropositive.

The chain has TRBV11-2 and TRBJ1-1; D might be TRBD1 (6 bases). V was trimmed by 3 bases and J by 4 bases, leaving 12 bases between them. Germline loops: CDR1 SGHAT, CDR2 FQNNGV. The CDR3 covers 14 residues. The CDR3 DNA reads as TGTGCCAGCAGCTTCAGGGGCAAGGGCACTGAAGCTTTCTTT. Its protein product is CASSFRGKGTEAFF. The entire variable domain, with the rest obtained from reference TRBV11-2 and TRBJ1-1, is as follows: EAGVAQSPRYKIIEKRQSVAFWCNPISGHATLYWYQQILGQGPKLLIQFQNNGVVDDSQLPKDRFSAERLKGVDSTLKIQPAKLEDSAVYLCASSFRGKGTEAFFGQGTRLTVV.

The chain links TRBV15 to TRBJ2-2, with TRBD2 matching 7 bases. Germline assignment: CDR1 LNHNV and CDR2 YYDKDF (reference sequence). V trimming: 3 bases; J trimming: 4 bases; junction bases outside the gene matches: 8. This CDR3 has 16 amino acids. The CDR3 DNA sequence: TGTGCCACCAGCAGGCCCCTAGCGGCCGGCACCGGGGAGCTGTTTTTT. It encodes CATSRPLAAGTGELFF.

The chain carries TRBV21-1 and TRBJ2-7; TRBD2 is the table's D call, not checked against the DNA. TRBV21-1 is a pseudogene. The CDR3 totals 12 residues. CDR3: CASSRRPYEQYF. The CDR3 DNA reads as TGTGCCAGCAGCAGGCGGCCCTACGAGCAGTACTTC.

CDR3 coding DNA: TGTGCCAGCAGCCAAAGCGGGGAAGAGGACTATGGCTACACCTTC. Amino acids: CASSQSGEEDYGYTF. V gene TRBV16 combines with J gene TRBJ1-2; D is unresolved. The V gene lost 2 bases and the J gene lost 3 bases, with 13 bases spanning the gap. The germline V gene encodes CDR1 KGHSY and CDR2 FQNENV. The CDR3 runs to 15 residues.

The chain carries TRBV9 and TRBJ2-3; D gene ambiguous. The length of the CDR3 is 13 residues. Between the trimmed V and J ends, which lost 2 bases and 2 bases, there was a span of 6 bases. CDR1 and CDR2 (germline): SGDLS, YYNGEE. CDR3 nucleotide sequence: TGTGCCAGCAGCGTTCCACACACAGATACGCAGTATTTT. Protein product: CASSVPHTDTQYF.

The rearrangement joins TRBV29-1 to TRBJ2-5, with a weak D call TRBD2 (6 bases). Germline-derived CDR1 and CDR2 are SQVTM and ANQGSEA. The CDR3 is 12 amino acids. V lost 7 bases, J lost 5 bases, and 14 bases lay in between. CDR3: CSAGGAGETQYF. The CDR3 bases are TGCAGCGCCGGAGGGGCGGGGGAGACCCAGTACTTC.

This chain links TRBV28 with TRBJ1-1; TRBD1 might be the D (6 bases). The CDR3 spans 15 residues. In germline, CDR1 is MDHEN, CDR2 SYDVKM. V was shortened by 5 bases and J by 0 bases, with 13 bases between the two germline ends. CDR3 sequence: CASSNSTGMNTEAFF. The DNA for the CDR3 is TGTGCCAGCAGTAACTCGACAGGAATGAACACTGAAGCTTTCTTT. The variable domain in full, completed from reference TRBV28 and TRBJ1-1, reads DVKVTQSSRYLVKRTGEKVFLECVQDMDHENMFWYRQDPGLGLRLIYFSYDVKMKEKGDIPEGYSVSREKKERFSLILESASTNQTSMYLCASSNSTGMNTEAFFGQGTRLTVV.

The V gene is TRBV25-1, the J gene TRBJ2-5; 7 bases map to TRBD2. Germline V gene lookup returns CDR1 MGHDK and CDR2 SYGVNS. There are 15 residues in the CDR3. V was pared by 1 base and J by 5 bases, with 7 bases of the junction left unmatched. The CDR3 is CASSESGGRAETQYF. The CDR3 coding sequence is TGTGCCAGCAGTGAATCCGGGGGGAGGGCCGAGACCCAGTACTTC.

Only a few counts were recorded for this clone. The V and J genes are TRBV6-6 and TRBJ2-7; 7 bases match TRBD2. The CDR3 is 15 residues long. In germline, CDR1 is MNHNY, CDR2 SVGAGI (reference sequence). The V gene end was trimmed by 2 bases and the J gene end by 1 base; junction bases not matched to a gene: 5. The CDR3 nucleotides are TGTGCCAGCAGTTACCGCCTAGCGGATTCCTACGAGCAGTACTTC. This gives the protein CASSYRLADSYEQYF.

The chain recombines TRBV27 with TRBJ1-1; a weak D match, TRBD1 (5 bases). CDR3 size: 14 residues. V was pared by 4 bases and J by 7 bases, with 16 bases between. CDR1 is MNHEY and CDR2 is SMNVEV in the germline V gene (reference sequence). CDR3 loop: CASSSELRTSEAFF. In DNA form, the CDR3 reads TGTGCCAGCAGTTCTGAGTTGAGGACAAGTGAAGCTTTCTTT.

V usage is TRBV7-6 and J usage is TRBJ1-2, with TRBD1 identical over 10 bases. The CDR3 runs to 17 residues. In germline, CDR1 is SGHVS, CDR2 FNYEAQ. The V segment lost 1 base and the J segment 4 bases; nucleotides outside the gene matches: 9. The CDR3 sequence: CASSLGVADRGGYGYTF. Written as DNA, the CDR3 is TGTGCCAGCAGCTTAGGCGTCGCGGACAGGGGGGGCTATGGCTACACCTTC.

The chain uses TRBV5-5 and TRBJ1-2, with a possible D match to TRBD1 (6 bases). Germline V lookup: CDR1 SGHKS, CDR2 YYEKEE (reference sequence). Deletions cut 5 bases from V and 6 bases from J, with 17 bases between. The CDR3 runs to 14 residues. The CDR3 here is CASSFPGASDGYTF. The CDR3 bases are TGTGCCAGCAGTTTTCCAGGGGCCTCGGATGGCTACACCTTC. Together with reference TRBV5-5 and TRBJ1-2, the CDR3 gives the full variable domain: DAGVTQSPTHLIKTRGQQVTLRCSPISGHKSVSWYQQVLGQGPQFIFQYYEKEERGRGNFPDRFSARQFPNYSSELNVNALLLGDSALYLCASSFPGASDGYTFGSGTRLTVV.

The chain links TRBV6-5 to TRBJ1-5; D is unresolved. This CDR3 contains 12 residues. CDR1 and CDR2 (germline): MNHEY, SVGAGI. V shed 5 bases and J shed 7 bases, with 9 bases lying between them. The CDR3, as DNA: TGTGCCAGCAGTGAAATCGGGCAGCCCCAGCATTTT. This encodes CASSEIGQPQHF.

The rearrangement links TRBV13 to TRBJ2-1; 8 bases line up with TRBD1. Losses at the gene ends were 6 bases for V and 9 bases for J; bases not matched to a gene: 13. This CDR3 has 15 residues. Germline loops: CDR1 PRHDT, CDR2 FYEKMQ (reference sequence). The CDR3 loop is CASRSRDRYLGEQFF. The CDR3 DNA follows: TGTGCCAGCAGATCCCGGGACAGGTATCTAGGTGAGCAGTTCTTC.

This rearrangement joins TRBV5-1 to TRBJ2-1, with D unclear. The ends were cut back, 0 bases at V and 4 bases at J, with 11 bases in the middle. This CDR3 is 15 amino acids long. Germline V lookup: CDR1 SGHRS, CDR2 YFSETQ. In DNA form, the CDR3 reads TGCGCCAGCAGCTTGGCCGAGAACCTTTACAATGAGCAGTTCTTC. It translates to CASSLAENLYNEQFF.

This clone appeared a few times. The rearrangement links TRBV25-1 to TRBJ2-7; tentatively, D is TRBD1 (6 bases). V was clipped by 10 bases and J by 5 bases, with 12 bases between them. The CDR3 loop spans 11 amino acids. CDR1 is MGHDK, CDR2 SYGVNS, per germline. This CDR3 is CATNRAHEQYF. The CDR3 coding sequence is TGTGCCACCAACAGGGCTCACGAGCAGTACTTC.

CDR3 nucleotide sequence: TGCGCCAGCAGCCGCCAACCACCTTCGGGAACTAAAACGGATACGCAGTATTTT. This gives the protein CASSRQPPSGTKTDTQYF. The gene calls are TRBV5-1 and TRBJ2-3, with a tentative D call TRBD2 (5 bases). Germline assignment: CDR1 SGHRS and CDR2 YFSETQ. The V gene lost 4 bases and the J gene lost 6 bases, with 27 bases spanning the gap. CDR3 length: 18 residues.

This clone has just one count. The chain recombines TRBV11-3 with TRBJ2-7; 7 bases line up with TRBD1. CDR3 length: 14 amino acids. The V and J ends lost 5 bases and 2 bases, in that order; junction bases with no gene match: 6. Germline assignment: CDR1 SGHNT and CDR2 YENEEA. Here the CDR3 reads CASSQPGQTYEQYF. DNA for the CDR3: TGTGCCAGCAGCCAACCGGGACAGACCTACGAGCAGTACTTC. Full variable domain (rest looked up from reference TRBV11-3 and TRBJ2-7): EAGVVQSPRYKIIEKKQPVAFWCNPISGHNTLYWYLQNLGQGPELLIRYENEEAVDDSQLPKDRFSAERLKGVDSTLKIQPAELGDSAVYLCASSQPGQTYEQYFGPGTRLTVT.

CDR3 in amino acids: CASRGLAVNTGELFF. The CDR3 DNA sequence: TGTGCCAGCAGGGGGCTAGCGGTGAACACCGGGGAGCTGTTTTTT. The chain employs TRBV6-1 and TRBJ2-2; 7 nucleotides line up with TRBD2. Per germline, CDR1 MNHNS and CDR2 SASEGT. The CDR3 contains 15 residues. Trimming took 6 bases from V and 1 from J; bases not matched to a gene: 5.

This sequence joins TRBV6-5 and TRBJ2-7, with D possibly matching TRBD1 (6 bases). Germline loops: CDR1 MNHEY, CDR2 SVGAGI. Trimming removed 0 bases from V and 5 bases from J, with 11 bases in between. The CDR3 has 14 amino acids. The CDR3 reads CASSYSSGVNEQYF. CDR3 in DNA: TGTGCCAGCAGTTACTCGTCAGGGGTAAACGAGCAGTACTTC.

The J gene is TRBJ1-1, the V gene TRBV7-3; perhaps TRBD1 as D (5 bases). The V end lost 0 bases, the J end lost 0 bases, and 14 bases lay between the germline ends. The CDR3 loop spans 17 amino acids. CDR1 and CDR2 from the germline V gene are SGHTA and FQGTGA. For the CDR3, the DNA is TGTGCCAGCAGCTTAACCCCCCCGACAGTCATGAACACTGAAGCTTTCTTT. It specifies CASSLTPPTVMNTEAFF.

V gene TRBV7-8 combines with J gene TRBJ2-7, with D unresolved. The CDR3 length is 16 residues. With 1 base removed from V and 2 bases from J, the gap between germline ends came to 15 bases. Germline CDR1 and CDR2: SGHVS and FQNEAQ. CDR3 protein: CASSLGRYRATYEQYF. The CDR3 coding sequence is TGTGCCAGCAGCTTAGGCCGATACAGAGCTACCTACGAGCAGTACTTC.

This chain links TRBV5-4 with TRBJ2-3; possible D gene TRBD2, 5 bases. V was pared by 3 bases and J by 8 bases, with 13 bases between. The CDR3 consists of 13 residues. CDR1 and CDR2 (germline): SGHNT, YYREEE (reference sequence). CDR3 sequence reads: CASSSTREATQYF. The CDR3 DNA follows: TGTGCCAGCAGCTCCACTCGGGAAGCTACGCAGTATTTT.

The CDR3 protein is CAWSWDTAYEQYF. The DNA of the CDR3 is TGTGCCTGGAGTTGGGACACCGCCTACGAGCAGTACTTC. This chain connects TRBV30 to TRBJ2-7; tentative D call: TRBD1 (6 bases). The CDR3 runs to 13 residues. Trimming took off 2 bases at V and 2 bases at J, with 10 bases between the two ends. Germline V lookup: CDR1 GTSNPN, CDR2 SVGIG (reference sequence).